These 21 T cell receptor beta chains originate from one sample sequenced in a study of cytotoxic CD8 clonotypes in ibrutinib-treated CLL. Repertoires were generated with immunoSEQ multiplex PCR, while TCRdb's copy carries only in-frame clones and drops some. This repertoire shows 160,000 or so clones, approximately 80% found once; its top ten account for 3.5% to 5.5%. The starting material was PBMCs, obtained after 24 months of ibrutinib treatment. These TCRs come from a human donor with chronic lymphocytic leukemia.

The chain joins TRBV30 to TRBJ2-5; D ambiguous. This CDR3 has 14 residues. From germline, CDR1 is GTSNPN and CDR2 SVGIG (reference sequence). V was clipped by 4 bases and J by 3 bases, with 15 bases between them. The CDR3 DNA is TGTGCCTGGACTAGGGCCTCACCGGAAGAGACCCAGTACTTC. Translating gives CAWTRASPEETQYF.

The V and J genes are TRBV2 and TRBJ1-1; a possible D gene is TRBD1 (6 bases). The V gene lost 2 bases and the J gene lost 1 base, with 14 bases spanning the gap. Germline V gene lookup returns CDR1 SNHLY and CDR2 FYNNEI. CDR3 length: 16 residues. The CDR3 region has the DNA TGTGCCAGCAGTGAACTACAGGGTGGGGGGAACACTGAAGCTTTCTTT. Encoded protein: CASSELQGGGNTEAFF.

This chain uses TRBV18 with TRBJ1-3, with a possible D match to TRBD1 (6 bases). Germline CDR1 KGHSH, CDR2 LQKENI. This CDR3 has 16 amino acids. V was trimmed by 2 bases and J by 4 bases, leaving 15 bases between them. The CDR3 is CASSPATGAVGNTIYF. CDR3 sequence (DNA): TGTGCCAGCTCACCAGCCACGGGGGCAGTAGGAAACACCATATATTTT. The variable domain in full, completed from reference TRBV18 and TRBJ1-3, reads NAGVMQNPRHLVRRRGQEARLRCSPMKGHSHVYWYRQLPEEGLKFMVYLQKENIIDESGMPKERFSAEFPKEGPSILRIQQVVRGDSAAYFCASSPATGAVGNTIYFGEGSWLTVV.

This chain uses TRBV5-1 with TRBJ2-4; a possible D gene is TRBD1 (6 bases). The V end lost 0 bases, the J end lost 12 bases, and 22 bases lay between the germline ends. Germline V gene lookup returns CDR1 SGHRS and CDR2 YFSETQ. CDR3 length equals 16 residues. In nucleotides, the CDR3 is TGCGCCAGCAGCTTGGCCGGGGCAGGGGCTACATCAAATCAGTACTTC. Translating it yields CASSLAGAGATSNQYF.

The rearrangement uses TRBV4-1 and TRBJ1-1, with a weak D call TRBD1 (5 bases). Trimming pared 4 bases from V and 6 bases from J, leaving 12 bases between. The CDR3 loop spans 13 amino acids. Germline V CDR1 and CDR2: MGHRA, YSYEKL. Here the CDR3 DNA reads TGCGCCAGCAGCCCTGGGGCACTCGCTGAAGCTTTCTTT. Protein sequence: CASSPGALAEAFF.

The chain uses TRBV19 and TRBJ2-7; a possible D gene is TRBD2 (5 bases). The V gene lost 6 bases and the J gene lost 5 bases, with 14 bases spanning the gap. The CDR3 runs 13 residues. CDR1 is LNHDA and CDR2 is SQIVND in the germline V gene (reference sequence). CDR3 loop: CASSRASNNEQYF. CDR3 bases: TGTGCCAGTAGCCGGGCTAGCAATAACGAGCAGTACTTC. Using reference TRBV19 and TRBJ2-7 for the parts outside the CDR3, the full variable domain is DGGITQSPKYLFRKEGQNVTLSCEQNLNHDAMYWYRQDPGQGLRLIYYSQIVNDFQKGDIAEGYSVSREKKESFPLTVTSAQKNPTAFYLCASSRASNNEQYFGPGTRLTVT.

The rearrangement uses TRBV7-9 and TRBJ2-2; 8 bases match TRBD1. Trimming at V came to 4 bases and at J to 3 bases, leaving 1 base not matched to a gene. This CDR3 region has 14 residues. CDR1 is SEHNR, CDR2 FQNEAQ, per germline (reference sequence). CDR3 sequence: CASSSQGDTGELFF. DNA of the CDR3: TGTGCCAGCAGCTCACAGGGGGACACCGGGGAGCTGTTTTTT. Supplemented by reference TRBV7-9 and TRBJ2-2, the full variable domain reads DTGVSQNPRHKITKRGQNVTFRCDPISEHNRLYWYRQTLGQGPEFLTYFQNEAQLEKSRLLSDRFSAERPKGSFSTLEIQRTEQGDSAMYLCASSSQGDTGELFFGEGSRLTVL.

V is TRBV7-9 and J is TRBJ1-4; possible D gene TRBD1, 6 bases. CDR1 SEHNR and CDR2 FQNEAQ come from the germline V gene (reference sequence). V lost 6 bases and J lost 4, with 15 bases in between. This CDR3 contains 15 residues. The CDR3 spells CASRFAGGLNEKLFF. The CDR3 DNA reads as TGTGCCAGCAGGTTTGCGGGGGGCCTTAATGAAAAACTGTTTTTT.

This chain connects TRBV19 to TRBJ1-1; 7 bases map to TRBD1. The CDR3 length is 13 residues. Germline V CDR1 and CDR2: LNHDA, SQIVND (reference sequence). V lost 6 bases, J lost 5 bases, and 6 bases stayed unmatched. The CDR3 DNA is TGTGCCAGTAGGCACAGGGGAGGAACTGAAGCTTTCTTT. Amino acid sequence: CASRHRGGTEAFF.

This clone showed up just a few times. The chain employs TRBV28 and TRBJ2-1; 10 bases line up with TRBD2. Germline V gene lookup returns CDR1 MDHEN and CDR2 SYDVKM. The trim removed 9 bases at V and 7 bases at J, leaving 3 bases unmatched. The CDR3 runs 12 residues. CDR3 sequence (DNA): TGTGCCAGTACGACTAGCGGGAATGAGCAGTTCTTC. Translated: CASTTSGNEQFF.

The chain couples TRBV7-2 to TRBJ1-4; a weak D match, TRBD1 (6 bases). The CDR3 covers 14 residues. CDR1 SGHTA and CDR2 FQGNSA come from the germline V gene. Trimming shortened V by 5 bases and J by 10 bases, and 17 bases separated the two germline ends. CDR3: CASSPGTSNRKLFF. For the CDR3, the DNA is TGTGCCAGCAGCCCCGGGACAAGTAACCGAAAACTGTTTTTT.

V and J are TRBV2 and TRBJ2-1, with TRBD1 matching over 7 bases. CDR3 length equals 16 residues. The germline V gene has CDR1 SNHLY and CDR2 FYNNEI. V lost 5 bases, J lost 2 bases, and 9 bases stayed unmatched. CDR3 DNA sequence: TGTGCCAGCAGTAGAGGGAACAGGGGTGCCTACAATGAGCAGTTCTTC. This codes for CASSRGNRGAYNEQFF.

This chain links TRBV7-2 with TRBJ1-1; D possibly corresponds to TRBD1 (5 bases). V lost 5 bases and J 4 bases, leaving 14 bases between the germline ends. This CDR3 comprises 14 residues. Germline V gives CDR1 SGHTA, CDR2 FQGNSA. The DNA of the CDR3 is TGTGCCAGCAGCCCGGCGGGGGGTAGCACTGAAGCTTTCTTT. This gives the protein CASSPAGGSTEAFF.

The rearrangement uses TRBV5-1 and TRBJ2-5; 8 positions match TRBD1. CDR1 is SGHRS and CDR2 is YFSETQ in the germline V gene. J lost 7 bases, V lost 0 bases, and 2 bases had no gene match. The CDR3 has 13 residues. CDR3 region: CASSLGQGLTQYF. The CDR3 nucleotides are TGCGCCAGCAGCTTGGGACAGGGGCTGACCCAGTACTTC.

This chain uses TRBV11-3 with TRBJ2-1; 11 nucleotides align to TRBD1. J was trimmed by 9 bases and V by 0 bases; bases with no gene match: 7. CDR3 length: 16 amino acids. In germline, CDR1 is SGHNT, CDR2 YENEEA. In DNA, the CDR3 is TGTGCCAGCAGCTTAGAACAAGGACAGGGGGCAAGTGAGCAGTTCTTC. Encoded protein: CASSLEQGQGASEQFF. Full variable domain (missing parts from reference TRBV11-3 and TRBJ2-1): EAGVVQSPRYKIIEKKQPVAFWCNPISGHNTLYWYLQNLGQGPELLIRYENEEAVDDSQLPKDRFSAERLKGVDSTLKIQPAELGDSAVYLCASSLEQGQGASEQFFGPGTRLTVL.

J is TRBJ2-1 and V is TRBV27, with TRBD1 matching 10 bases. Germline assignment: CDR1 MNHEY and CDR2 SMNVEV (reference sequence). This CDR3 has 13 residues. V was clipped by 8 bases and J by 6 bases; unmatched bases: 4. The CDR3 is CASQGTGANEQFF. In DNA, the CDR3 is TGTGCCAGCCAGGGGACAGGGGCCAATGAGCAGTTCTTC.

The chain combines TRBV11-2 with TRBJ2-1; possible D gene TRBD2, 5 bases. Trimming pared 6 bases from V and 6 bases from J, leaving 18 bases between. The CDR3 has 15 residues. Looked up from germline, CDR1 is SGHAT and CDR2 is FQNNGV. The CDR3 loop is CASSFTSNTINEQFF. The CDR3 DNA reads TGTGCCAGCAGTTTTACTAGTAACACAATCAATGAGCAGTTCTTC. Full variable domain (rest looked up from reference TRBV11-2 and TRBJ2-1): EAGVAQSPRYKIIEKRQSVAFWCNPISGHATLYWYQQILGQGPKLLIQFQNNGVVDDSQLPKDRFSAERLKGVDSTLKIQPAKLEDSAVYLCASSFTSNTINEQFFGPGTRLTVL.

This chain uses TRBV5-1 with TRBJ1-2; D is uncertain. The CDR3 length is 13 residues. V dropped 0 bases and J dropped 7 bases, with 10 bases sitting between them. Looked up from germline, CDR1 is SGHRS and CDR2 is YFSETQ. CDR3 region: CASSLAPELGYTF. The CDR3 DNA sequence: TGCGCCAGCAGCTTGGCCCCGGAGCTTGGCTACACCTTC.

In DNA, the CDR3 is TGTGCCAGCAGTTTAGGCGGGGGCGGAGGCTACACCTTC. It encodes CASSLGGGGGYTF. V gene TRBV27 combines with J gene TRBJ1-2; D might be TRBD1 (6 bases). Germline assignment: CDR1 MNHEY and CDR2 SMNVEV (reference sequence). The V end was cut by 2 bases, the J end by 8 bases, with 12 bases between. CDR3 length: 13 residues.

This chain uses TRBV27 with TRBJ1-2; D is undetermined. This CDR3 comprises 12 residues. The germline V gene encodes CDR1 MNHEY and CDR2 SMNVEV (reference sequence). Trimming pared 3 bases from V and 6 bases from J, leaving 8 bases between. The CDR3 spells CASSFSGHGYTF. The CDR3, as DNA: TGTGCCAGCAGTTTCAGCGGGCATGGCTACACCTTC.

This CDR3 reads CASRLASSGVDNEQFF. The CDR3 nucleotides are TGTGCAAGTCGCTTAGCTTCTAGCGGGGTAGACAATGAGCAGTTCTTC. V gene TRBV12-2 combines with J gene TRBJ2-1; TRBD2 is the table's D call and was not checked against the DNA. TRBV12-2 constitutes a pseudogene. The CDR3 runs 16 residues.